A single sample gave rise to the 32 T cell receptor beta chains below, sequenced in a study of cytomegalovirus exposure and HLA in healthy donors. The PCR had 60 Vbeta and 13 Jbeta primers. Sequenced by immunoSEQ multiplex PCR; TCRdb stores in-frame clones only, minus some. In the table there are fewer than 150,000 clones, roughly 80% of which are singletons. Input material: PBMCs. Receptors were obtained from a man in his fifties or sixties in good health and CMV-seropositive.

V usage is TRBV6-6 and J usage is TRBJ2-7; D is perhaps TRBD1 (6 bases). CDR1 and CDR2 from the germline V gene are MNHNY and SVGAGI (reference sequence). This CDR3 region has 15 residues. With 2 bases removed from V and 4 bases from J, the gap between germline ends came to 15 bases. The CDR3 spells CASSYTPTGLYEQYF. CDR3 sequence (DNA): TGTGCCAGCAGTTACACGCCCACAGGGTTGTACGAGCAGTACTTC.

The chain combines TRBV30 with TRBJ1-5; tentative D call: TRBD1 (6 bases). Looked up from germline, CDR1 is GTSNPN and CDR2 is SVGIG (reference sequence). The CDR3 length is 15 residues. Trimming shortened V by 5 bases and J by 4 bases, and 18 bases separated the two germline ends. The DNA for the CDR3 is TGTGCCTGGGCCTATCGAAACAGGGAAAATCAGCCCCAGCATTTT. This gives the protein CAWAYRNRENQPQHF.

CDR3 amino acids: CASSPSSGEQFF. The CDR3 DNA reads as TGTGCCAGCAGCCCCAGTAGCGGTGAGCAGTTCTTC. The chain couples TRBV7-3 to TRBJ2-1, with TRBD2 as a possible D gene (6 bases). There are 12 residues in the CDR3. The germline V gene has CDR1 SGHTA and CDR2 FQGTGA. The V and J ends lost 5 bases and 9 bases respectively, with 11 bases between them.

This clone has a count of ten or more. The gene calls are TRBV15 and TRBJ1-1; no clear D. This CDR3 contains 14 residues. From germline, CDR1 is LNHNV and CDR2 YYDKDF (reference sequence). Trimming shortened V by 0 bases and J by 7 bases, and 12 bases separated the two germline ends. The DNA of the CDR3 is TGTGCCACCAGCAGAGATCGGACTGCAAATGAAGCTTTCTTT. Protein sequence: CATSRDRTANEAFF.

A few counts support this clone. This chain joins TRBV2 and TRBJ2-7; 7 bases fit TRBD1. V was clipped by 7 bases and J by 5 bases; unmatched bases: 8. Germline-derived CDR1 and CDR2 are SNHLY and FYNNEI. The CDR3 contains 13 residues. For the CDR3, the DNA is TGTGCCAGCAACCCTTTAGGGGGCCACGAGCAGTACTTC. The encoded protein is CASNPLGGHEQYF.

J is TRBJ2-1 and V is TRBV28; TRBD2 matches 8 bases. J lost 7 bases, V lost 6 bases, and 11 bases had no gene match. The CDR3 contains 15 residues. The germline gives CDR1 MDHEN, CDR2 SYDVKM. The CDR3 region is CASRRSGSLVNEQFF. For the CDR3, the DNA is TGTGCCAGCAGGCGCAGCGGGAGTTTAGTGAATGAGCAGTTCTTC.

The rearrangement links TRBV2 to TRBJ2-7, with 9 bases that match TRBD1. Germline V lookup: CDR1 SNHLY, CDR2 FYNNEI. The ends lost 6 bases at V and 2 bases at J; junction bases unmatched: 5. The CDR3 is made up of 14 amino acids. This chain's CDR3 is CASRRQGEAYEQYF. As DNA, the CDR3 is TGTGCCAGCAGACGACAGGGGGAGGCCTACGAGCAGTACTTC. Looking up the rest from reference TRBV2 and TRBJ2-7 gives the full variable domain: EPEVTQTPSHQVTQMGQEVILRCVPISNHLYFYWYRQILGQKVEFLVSFYNNEISEKSEIFDDQFSVERPDGSNFTLKIRSTKLEDSAMYFCASRRQGEAYEQYFGPGTRLTVT.

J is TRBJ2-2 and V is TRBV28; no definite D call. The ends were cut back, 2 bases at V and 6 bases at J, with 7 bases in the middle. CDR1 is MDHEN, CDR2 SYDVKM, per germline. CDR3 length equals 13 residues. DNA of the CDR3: TGTGCCAGCAGTTTAATTAGCCCCGGGGAGCTGTTTTTT. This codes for CASSLISPGELFF.

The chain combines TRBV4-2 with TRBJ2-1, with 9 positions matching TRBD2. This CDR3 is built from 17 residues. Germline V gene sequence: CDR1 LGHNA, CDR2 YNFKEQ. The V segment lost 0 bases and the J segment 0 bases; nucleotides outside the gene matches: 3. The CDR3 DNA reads TGTGCCAGCAGCCAAGATCATAGCGGGAGCTCCTACAATGAGCAGTTCTTC. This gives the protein CASSQDHSGSSYNEQFF.

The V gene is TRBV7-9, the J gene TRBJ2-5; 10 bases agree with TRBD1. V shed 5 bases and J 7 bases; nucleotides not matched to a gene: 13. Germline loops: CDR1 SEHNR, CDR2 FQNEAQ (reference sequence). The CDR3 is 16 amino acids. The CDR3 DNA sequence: TGTGCCAGCAGCGGCCGACAGGGGGCCCGGGCGGGGACCCAGTACTTC. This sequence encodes CASSGRQGARAGTQYF. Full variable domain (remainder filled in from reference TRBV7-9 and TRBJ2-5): DTGVSQNPRHKITKRGQNVTFRCDPISEHNRLYWYRQTLGQGPEFLTYFQNEAQLEKSRLLSDRFSAERPKGSFSTLEIQRTEQGDSAMYLCASSGRQGARAGTQYFGPGTRLLVL.

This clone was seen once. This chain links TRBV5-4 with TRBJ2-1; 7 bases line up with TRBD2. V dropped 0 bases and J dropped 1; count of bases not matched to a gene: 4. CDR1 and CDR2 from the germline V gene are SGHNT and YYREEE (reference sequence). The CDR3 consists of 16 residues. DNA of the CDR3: TGTGCCAGCAGCTTGGGGGGCGGGGGATCCTACAATGAGCAGTTCTTC. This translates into CASSLGGGGSYNEQFF.

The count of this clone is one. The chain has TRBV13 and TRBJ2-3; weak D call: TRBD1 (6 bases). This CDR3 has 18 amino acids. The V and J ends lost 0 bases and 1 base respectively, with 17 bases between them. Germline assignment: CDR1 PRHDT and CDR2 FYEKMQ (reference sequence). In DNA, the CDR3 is TGTGCCAGCAGCTTAGGGTTCGCAGGGGCATGGGGCACAGATACGCAGTATTTT. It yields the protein CASSLGFAGAWGTDTQYF. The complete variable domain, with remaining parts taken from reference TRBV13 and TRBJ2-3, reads AAGVIQSPRHLIKEKRETATLKCYPIPRHDTVYWYQQGPGQDPQFLISFYEKMQSDKGSIPDRFSAQQFSDYHSELNMSSLELGDSALYFCASSLGFAGAWGTDTQYFGPGTRLTVL.

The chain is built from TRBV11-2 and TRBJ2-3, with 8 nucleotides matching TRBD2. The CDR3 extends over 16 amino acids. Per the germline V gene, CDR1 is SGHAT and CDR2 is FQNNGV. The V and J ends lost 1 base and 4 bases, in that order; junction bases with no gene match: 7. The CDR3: CASSLVAGGGPDTQYF. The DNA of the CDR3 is TGTGCCAGCAGCTTAGTTGCGGGGGGCGGCCCAGATACGCAGTATTTT.

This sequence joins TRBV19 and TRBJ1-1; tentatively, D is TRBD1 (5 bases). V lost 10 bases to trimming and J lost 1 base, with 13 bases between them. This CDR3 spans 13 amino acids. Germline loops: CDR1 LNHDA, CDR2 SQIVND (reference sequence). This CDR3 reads CATGEGQNTEAFF. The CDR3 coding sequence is TGTGCCACGGGGGAAGGCCAGAACACTGAAGCTTTCTTT.

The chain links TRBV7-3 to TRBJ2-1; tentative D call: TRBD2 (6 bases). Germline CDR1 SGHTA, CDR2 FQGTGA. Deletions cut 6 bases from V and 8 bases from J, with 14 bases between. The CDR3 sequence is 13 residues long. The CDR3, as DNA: TGTGCCAGCAGTACCGGGACTTTCGATGAGCAGTTCTTC. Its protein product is CASSTGTFDEQFF. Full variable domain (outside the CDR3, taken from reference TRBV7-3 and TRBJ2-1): GAGVSQTPSNKVTEKGKYVELRCDPISGHTALYWYRQSLGQGPEFLIYFQGTGAADDSGLPNDRFFAVRPEGSVSTLKIQRTERGDSAVYLCASSTGTFDEQFFGPGTRLTVL.

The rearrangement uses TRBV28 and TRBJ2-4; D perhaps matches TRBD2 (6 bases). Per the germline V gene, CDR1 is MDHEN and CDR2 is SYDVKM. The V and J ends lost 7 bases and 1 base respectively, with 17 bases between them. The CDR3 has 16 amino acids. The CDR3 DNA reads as TGTGCCAGCATCACCGCTTCCGCGGGGGCCAAAAACATTCAGTACTTC. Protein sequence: CASITASAGAKNIQYF.

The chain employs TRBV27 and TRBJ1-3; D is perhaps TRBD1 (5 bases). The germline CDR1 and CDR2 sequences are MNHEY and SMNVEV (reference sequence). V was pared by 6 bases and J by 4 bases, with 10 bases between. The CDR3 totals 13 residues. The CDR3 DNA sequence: TGTGCCAGCAGCCCAGGGTCAGGAAACACCATATATTTT. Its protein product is CASSPGSGNTIYF.

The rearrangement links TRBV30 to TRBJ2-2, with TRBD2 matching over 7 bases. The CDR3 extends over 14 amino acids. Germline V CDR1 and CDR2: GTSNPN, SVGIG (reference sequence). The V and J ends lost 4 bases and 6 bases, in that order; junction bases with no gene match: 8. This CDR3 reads CAWTVTGGAGELFF. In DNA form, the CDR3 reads TGTGCCTGGACCGTCACGGGAGGAGCCGGGGAGCTGTTTTTT.

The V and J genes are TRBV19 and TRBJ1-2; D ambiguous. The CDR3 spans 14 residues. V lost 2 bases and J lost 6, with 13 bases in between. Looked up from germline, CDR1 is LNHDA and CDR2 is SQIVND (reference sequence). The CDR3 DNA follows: TGTGCCAGTAGTATATTCGGGCGAGGGAATGGCTACACCTTC. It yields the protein CASSIFGRGNGYTF.

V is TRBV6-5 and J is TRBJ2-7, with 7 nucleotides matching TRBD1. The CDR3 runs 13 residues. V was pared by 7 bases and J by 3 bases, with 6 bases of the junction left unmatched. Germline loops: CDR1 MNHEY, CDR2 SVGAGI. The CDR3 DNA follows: TGTGCCAGCACAAGGGGGCGAAACTACGAGCAGTACTTC. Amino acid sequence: CASTRGRNYEQYF.

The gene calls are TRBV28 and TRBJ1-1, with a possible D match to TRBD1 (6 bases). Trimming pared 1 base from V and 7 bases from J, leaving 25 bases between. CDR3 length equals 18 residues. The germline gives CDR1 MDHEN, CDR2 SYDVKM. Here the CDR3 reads CASSLFRGSGKDTLEAFF. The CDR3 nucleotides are TGTGCCAGCAGTTTATTTAGGGGGTCGGGAAAGGACACACTTGAAGCTTTCTTT.

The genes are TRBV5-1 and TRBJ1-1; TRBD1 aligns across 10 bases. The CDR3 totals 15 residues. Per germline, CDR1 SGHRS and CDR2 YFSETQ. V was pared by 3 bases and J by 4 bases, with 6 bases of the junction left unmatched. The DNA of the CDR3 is TGCGCCAGCAGCTACGTGGGGGACAGGGGCACTGAAGCTTTCTTT. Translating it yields CASSYVGDRGTEAFF.

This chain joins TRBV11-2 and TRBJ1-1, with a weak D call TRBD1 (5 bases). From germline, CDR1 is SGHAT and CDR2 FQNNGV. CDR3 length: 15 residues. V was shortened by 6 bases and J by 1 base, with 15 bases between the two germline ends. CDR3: CASSPPRGGNTEAFF. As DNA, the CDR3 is TGTGCCAGCAGTCCCCCCCGGGGGGGGAACACTGAAGCTTTCTTT.

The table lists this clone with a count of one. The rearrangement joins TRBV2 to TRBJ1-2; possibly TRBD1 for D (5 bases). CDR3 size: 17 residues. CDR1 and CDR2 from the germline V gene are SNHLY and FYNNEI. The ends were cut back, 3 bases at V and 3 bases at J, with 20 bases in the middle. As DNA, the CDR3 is TGTGCCAGCAGTGAGCCCGGGGGAGCCCGTATTGACTATGGCTACACCTTC. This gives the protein CASSEPGGARIDYGYTF.

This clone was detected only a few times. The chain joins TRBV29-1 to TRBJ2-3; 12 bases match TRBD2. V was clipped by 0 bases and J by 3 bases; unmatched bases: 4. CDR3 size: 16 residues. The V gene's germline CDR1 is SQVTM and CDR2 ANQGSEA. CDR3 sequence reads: CSVEDVTSGRTDTQYF. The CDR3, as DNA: TGCAGCGTTGAAGATGTGACTAGCGGGAGAACAGATACGCAGTATTTT.

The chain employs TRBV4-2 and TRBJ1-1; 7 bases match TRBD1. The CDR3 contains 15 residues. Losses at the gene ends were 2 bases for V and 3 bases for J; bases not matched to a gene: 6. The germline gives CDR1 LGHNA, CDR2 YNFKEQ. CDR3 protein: CASSQKGDRDTEAFF. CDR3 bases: TGTGCCAGCAGCCAAAAAGGAGACAGGGACACTGAAGCTTTCTTT.

The CDR3: CASSLLQGINQPQHF. The CDR3 DNA follows: TGTGCCAGCAGCTTGCTACAGGGAATCAATCAGCCCCAGCATTTT. V is TRBV7-8 and J is TRBJ1-5; maybe TRBD1 (6 bases). The V end lost 3 bases, the J end lost 3 bases, and 12 bases lay between the germline ends. In germline, CDR1 is SGHVS, CDR2 FQNEAQ. There are 15 residues in the CDR3.

The CDR3 protein is CASSLPGTRPSEQYF. DNA for the CDR3: TGTGCCAGCAGTTTGCCGGGGACTAGACCTTCCGAGCAGTACTTC. J is TRBJ2-7 and V is TRBV6-5; 8 bases are a match to TRBD2. Per the germline V gene, CDR1 is MNHEY and CDR2 is SVGAGI. This CDR3 region has 15 residues. Trimming removed 4 bases from V and 6 bases from J; junction bases left unmatched: 11.

CDR3 residues: CASSFMEVSGANVLTF. CDR3 in DNA: TGTGCCAGCAGCTTCATGGAGGTCTCTGGGGCCAACGTCCTGACTTTC. The chain is built from TRBV7-6 and TRBJ2-6, with TRBD2 as a possible D gene (5 bases). CDR1 is SGHVS, CDR2 FNYEAQ, per germline. Trimming removed 3 bases from V and 0 bases from J, with 9 bases in between. This CDR3 comprises 16 residues. Full variable domain (missing parts from reference TRBV7-6 and TRBJ2-6): GAGVSQSPRYKVTKRGQDVALRCDPISGHVSLYWYRQALGQGPEFLTYFNYEAQQDKSGLPNDRFSAERPEGSISTLTIQRTEQRDSAMYRCASSFMEVSGANVLTFGAGSRLTVL.

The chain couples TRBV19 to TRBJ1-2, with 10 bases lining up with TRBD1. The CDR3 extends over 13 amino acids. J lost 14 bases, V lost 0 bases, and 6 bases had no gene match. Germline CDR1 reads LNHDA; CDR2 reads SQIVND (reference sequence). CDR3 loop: CASSIDSTGGRTF. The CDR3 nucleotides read TGTGCCAGTAGTATAGACTCGACAGGGGGCAGGACCTTC. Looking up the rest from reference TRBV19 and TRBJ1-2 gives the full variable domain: DGGITQSPKYLFRKEGQNVTLSCEQNLNHDAMYWYRQDPGQGLRLIYYSQIVNDFQKGDIAEGYSVSREKKESFPLTVTSAQKNPTAFYLCASSIDSTGGRTFGSGTRLTVV.

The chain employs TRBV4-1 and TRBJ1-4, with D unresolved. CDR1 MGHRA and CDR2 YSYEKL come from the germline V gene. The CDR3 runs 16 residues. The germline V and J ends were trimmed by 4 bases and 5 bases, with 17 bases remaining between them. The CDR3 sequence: CASSLPLTGRNEKLFF. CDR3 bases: TGCGCCAGCAGCCTCCCTCTTACCGGGAGGAATGAAAAACTGTTTTTT.

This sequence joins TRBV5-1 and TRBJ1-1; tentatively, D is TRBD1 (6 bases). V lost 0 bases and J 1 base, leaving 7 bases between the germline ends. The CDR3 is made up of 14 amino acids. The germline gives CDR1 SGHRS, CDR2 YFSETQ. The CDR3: CASSLEQGNTEAFF. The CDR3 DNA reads TGCGCCAGCAGCTTGGAACAGGGGAACACTGAAGCTTTCTTT.